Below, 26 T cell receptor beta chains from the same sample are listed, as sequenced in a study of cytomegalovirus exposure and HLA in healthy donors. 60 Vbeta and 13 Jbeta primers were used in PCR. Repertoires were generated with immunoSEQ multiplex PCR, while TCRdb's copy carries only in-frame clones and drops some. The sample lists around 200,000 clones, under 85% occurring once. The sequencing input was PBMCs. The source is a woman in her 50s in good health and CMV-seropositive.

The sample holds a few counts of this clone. CDR3 nucleotides: TGTGCCAGCAGCGTCAGGGGGATAGGCTATGGCTACACCTTC. It codes for CASSVRGIGYGYTF. The gene calls are TRBV5-6 and TRBJ1-2; 7 bases are a match to TRBD1. J lost 4 bases, V lost 4 bases, and 7 bases had no gene match. The germline gives CDR1 SGHDT, CDR2 YYEEEE. The length of the CDR3 is 14 residues.

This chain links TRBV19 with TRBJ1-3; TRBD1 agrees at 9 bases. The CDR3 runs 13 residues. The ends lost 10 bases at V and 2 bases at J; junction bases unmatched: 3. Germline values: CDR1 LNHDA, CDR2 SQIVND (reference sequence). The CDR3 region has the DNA TGTGCCACCAGGACAGGGGCTGGAAACACCATATATTTT. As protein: CATRTGAGNTIYF.

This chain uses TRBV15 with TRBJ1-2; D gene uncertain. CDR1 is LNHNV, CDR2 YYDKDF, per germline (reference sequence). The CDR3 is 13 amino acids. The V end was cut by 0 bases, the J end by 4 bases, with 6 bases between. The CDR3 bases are TGTGCCACCAGCAGAGATGGCAGCTATGGCTACACCTTC. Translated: CATSRDGSYGYTF.

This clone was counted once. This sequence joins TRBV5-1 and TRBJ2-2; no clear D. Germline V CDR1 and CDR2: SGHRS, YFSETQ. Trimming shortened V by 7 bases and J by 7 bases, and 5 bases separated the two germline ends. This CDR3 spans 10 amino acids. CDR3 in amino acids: CASSNGELFF. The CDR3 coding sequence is TGCGCCAGCTCCAACGGGGAGCTGTTTTTT.

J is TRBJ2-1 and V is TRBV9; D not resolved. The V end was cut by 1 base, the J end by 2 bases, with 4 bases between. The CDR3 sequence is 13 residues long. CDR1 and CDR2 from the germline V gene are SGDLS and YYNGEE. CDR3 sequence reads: CASSVLTYNEQFF. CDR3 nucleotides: TGTGCCAGCAGCGTACTAACCTACAATGAGCAGTTCTTC.

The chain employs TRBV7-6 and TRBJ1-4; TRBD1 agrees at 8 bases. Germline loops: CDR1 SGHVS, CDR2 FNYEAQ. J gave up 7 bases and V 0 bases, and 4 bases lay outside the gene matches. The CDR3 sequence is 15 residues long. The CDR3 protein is CASSLAGQGAEKLFF. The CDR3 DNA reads TGTGCCAGCAGCTTAGCAGGTCAGGGGGCTGAAAAACTGTTTTTT.

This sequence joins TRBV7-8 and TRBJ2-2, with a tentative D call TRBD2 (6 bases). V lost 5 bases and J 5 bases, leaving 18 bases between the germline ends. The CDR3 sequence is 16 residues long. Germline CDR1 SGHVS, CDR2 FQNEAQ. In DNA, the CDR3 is TGTGCCAGCAGCCGAATGACTAGAGGGCTGACCGGGGAGCTGTTTTTT. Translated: CASSRMTRGLTGELFF.

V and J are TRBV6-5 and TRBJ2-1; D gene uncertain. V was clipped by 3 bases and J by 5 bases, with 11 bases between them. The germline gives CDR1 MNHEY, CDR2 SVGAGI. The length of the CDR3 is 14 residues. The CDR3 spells CASSYGRLHNEQFF. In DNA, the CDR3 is TGTGCCAGCAGTTATGGTCGGTTGCACAATGAGCAGTTCTTC.

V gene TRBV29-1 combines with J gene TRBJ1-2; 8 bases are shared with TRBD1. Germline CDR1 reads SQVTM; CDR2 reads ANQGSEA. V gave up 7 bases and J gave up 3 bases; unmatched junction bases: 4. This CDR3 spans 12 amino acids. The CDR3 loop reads CSGKDRDYGYTF. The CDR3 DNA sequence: TGCAGCGGTAAGGACAGGGACTATGGCTACACCTTC.

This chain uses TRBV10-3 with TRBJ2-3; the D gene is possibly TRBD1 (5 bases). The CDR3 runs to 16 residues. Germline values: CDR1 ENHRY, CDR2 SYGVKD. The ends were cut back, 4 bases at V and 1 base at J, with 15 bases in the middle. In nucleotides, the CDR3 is TGTGCCATCAGTGTTTCCAGGGATAGCCGCACAGATACGCAGTATTTT. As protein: CAISVSRDSRTDTQYF.

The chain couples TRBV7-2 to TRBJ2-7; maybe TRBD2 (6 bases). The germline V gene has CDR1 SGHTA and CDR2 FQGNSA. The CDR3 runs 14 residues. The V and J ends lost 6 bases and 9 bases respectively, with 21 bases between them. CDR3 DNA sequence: TGTGCCAGCAGTTGGGACGGGACTTCTACGAGGCAGTACTTC. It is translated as CASSWDGTSTRQYF.

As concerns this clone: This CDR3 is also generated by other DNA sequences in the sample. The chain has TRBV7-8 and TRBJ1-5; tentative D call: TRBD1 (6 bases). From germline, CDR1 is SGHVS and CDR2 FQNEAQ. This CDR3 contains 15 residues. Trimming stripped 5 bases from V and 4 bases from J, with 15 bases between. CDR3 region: CASSQTGLGNQPQHF. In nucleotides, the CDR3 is TGTGCCAGCAGCCAAACAGGGTTAGGGAATCAGCCCCAGCATTTT.

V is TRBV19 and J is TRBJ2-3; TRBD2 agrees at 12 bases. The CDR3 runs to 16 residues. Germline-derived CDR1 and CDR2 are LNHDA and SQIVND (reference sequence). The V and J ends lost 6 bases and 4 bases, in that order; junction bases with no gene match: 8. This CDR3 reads CASSQDPSGGADTQYF. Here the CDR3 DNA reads TGTGCCAGTAGCCAGGACCCTAGCGGGGGGGCAGATACGCAGTATTTT.

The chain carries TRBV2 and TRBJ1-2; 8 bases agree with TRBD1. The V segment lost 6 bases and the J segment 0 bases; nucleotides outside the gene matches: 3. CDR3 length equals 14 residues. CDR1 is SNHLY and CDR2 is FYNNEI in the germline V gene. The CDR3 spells CASSQDRANYGYTF. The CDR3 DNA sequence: TGTGCCAGCAGCCAGGACAGGGCTAACTATGGCTACACCTTC.

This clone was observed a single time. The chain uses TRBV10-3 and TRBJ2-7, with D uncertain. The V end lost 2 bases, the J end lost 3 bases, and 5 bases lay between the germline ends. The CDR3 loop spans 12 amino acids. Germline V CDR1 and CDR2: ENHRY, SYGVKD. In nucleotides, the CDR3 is TGTGCCATCAGTGAGGACATCTACGAGCAGTACTTC. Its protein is CAISEDIYEQYF.

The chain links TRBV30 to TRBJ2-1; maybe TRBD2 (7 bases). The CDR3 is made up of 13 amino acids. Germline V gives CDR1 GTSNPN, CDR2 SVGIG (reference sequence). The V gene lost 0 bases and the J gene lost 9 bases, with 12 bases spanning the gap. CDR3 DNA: TGTGCCTGGAGTGTAGGGGGGGACTCTGAGCAGTTCTTC. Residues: CAWSVGGDSEQFF.

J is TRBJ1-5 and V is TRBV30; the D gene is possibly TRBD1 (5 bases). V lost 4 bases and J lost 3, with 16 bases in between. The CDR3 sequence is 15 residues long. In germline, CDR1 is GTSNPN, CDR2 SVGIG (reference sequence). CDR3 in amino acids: CAWMKRPGNNQPQHF. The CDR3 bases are TGTGCCTGGATGAAACGACCAGGGAACAATCAGCCCCAGCATTTT.

CDR3 DNA sequence: TGTGCCAGCAGTCAAGCCCCGGGAGATAGCGAGCAGTACTTC. This codes for CASSQAPGDSEQYF. V gene TRBV9 combines with J gene TRBJ2-7, with a tentative D call TRBD2 (6 bases). From germline, CDR1 is SGDLS and CDR2 YYNGEE. V gave up 5 bases and J gave up 6 bases, with 18 bases separating them. CDR3 size: 14 residues. Full variable domain (outside the CDR3, taken from reference TRBV9 and TRBJ2-7): DSGVTQTPKHLITATGQRVTLRCSPRSGDLSVYWYQQSLDQGLQFLIQYYNGEERAKGNILERFSAQQFPDLHSELNLSSLELGDSALYFCASSQAPGDSEQYFGPGTRLTVT.

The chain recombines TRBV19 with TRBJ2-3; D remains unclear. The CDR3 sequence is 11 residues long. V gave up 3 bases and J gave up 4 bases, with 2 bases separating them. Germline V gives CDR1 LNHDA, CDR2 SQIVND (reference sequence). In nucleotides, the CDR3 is TGTGCCAGTAGTATCTCAGATACGCAGTATTTT. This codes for CASSISDTQYF.

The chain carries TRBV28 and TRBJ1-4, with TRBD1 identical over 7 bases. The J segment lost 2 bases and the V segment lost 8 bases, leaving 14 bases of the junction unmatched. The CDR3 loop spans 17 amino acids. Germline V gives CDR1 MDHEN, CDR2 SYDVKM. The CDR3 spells CASHAQQGFVTNEKLFF. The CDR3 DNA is TGTGCCAGCCACGCTCAACAGGGGTTTGTGACTAATGAAAAACTGTTTTTT.

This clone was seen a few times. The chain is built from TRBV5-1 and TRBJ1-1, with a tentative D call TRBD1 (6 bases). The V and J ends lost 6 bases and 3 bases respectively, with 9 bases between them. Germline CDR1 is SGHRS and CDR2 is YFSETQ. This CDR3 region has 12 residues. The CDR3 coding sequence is TGCGCCAGCAAGCCAGGGGACACTGAAGCTTTCTTT. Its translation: CASKPGDTEAFF.

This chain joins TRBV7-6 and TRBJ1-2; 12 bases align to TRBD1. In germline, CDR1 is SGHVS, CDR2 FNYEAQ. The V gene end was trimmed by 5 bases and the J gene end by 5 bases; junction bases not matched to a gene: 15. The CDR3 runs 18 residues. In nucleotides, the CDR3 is TGTGCCAGCAGCGCCCGAGGGGGGACAGGGGGCGGCCAGTATGGCTACACCTTC. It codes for CASSARGGTGGGQYGYTF.

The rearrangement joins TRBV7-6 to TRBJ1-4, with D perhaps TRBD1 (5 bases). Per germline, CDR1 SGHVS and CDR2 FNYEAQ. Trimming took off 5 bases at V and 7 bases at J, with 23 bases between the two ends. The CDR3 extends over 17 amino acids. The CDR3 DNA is TGTGCCAGCAGCCGGGGGGAATGGGTGGGGGAGAGTGAAAAACTGTTTTTT. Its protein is CASSRGEWVGESEKLFF. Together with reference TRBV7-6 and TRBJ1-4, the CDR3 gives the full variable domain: GAGVSQSPRYKVTKRGQDVALRCDPISGHVSLYWYRQALGQGPEFLTYFNYEAQQDKSGLPNDRFSAERPEGSISTLTIQRTEQRDSAMYRCASSRGEWVGESEKLFFGSGTQLSVL.

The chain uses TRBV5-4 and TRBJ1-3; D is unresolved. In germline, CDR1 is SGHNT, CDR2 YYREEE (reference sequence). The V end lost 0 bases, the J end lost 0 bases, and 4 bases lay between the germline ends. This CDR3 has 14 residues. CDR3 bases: TGTGCCAGCAGCTTGGAGAGCTCTGGAAACACCATATATTTT. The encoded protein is CASSLESSGNTIYF.

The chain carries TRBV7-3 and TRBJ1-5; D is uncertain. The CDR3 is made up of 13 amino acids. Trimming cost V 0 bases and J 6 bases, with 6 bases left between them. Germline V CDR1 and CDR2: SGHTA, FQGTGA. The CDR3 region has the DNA TGTGCCAGCAGCTTAACGGGCCTTCAGCCCCAGCATTTT. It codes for CASSLTGLQPQHF.

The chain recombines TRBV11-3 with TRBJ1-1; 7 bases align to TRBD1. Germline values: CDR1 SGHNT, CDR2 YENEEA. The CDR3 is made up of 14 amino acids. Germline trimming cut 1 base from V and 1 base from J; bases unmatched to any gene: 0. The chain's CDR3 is CASSLGQGNTEAFF. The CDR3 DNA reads TGTGCCAGCAGCTTAGGACAGGGGAACACTGAAGCTTTCTTT.